This TCR beta chain appears in the sequencing data of a study of PD-1 blockade in mismatch repair-deficient tumors. The table came from immunoSEQ multiplex PCR; TCRdb's copy has only in-frame clones and leaves some out. Of about 51,000 clones in the sample, approximately 81% were seen once. The V gene's germline CDR1 is SNHLY and CDR2 FYNNEI. This CDR3 comprises 13 residues. V lost 4 bases to trimming and J lost 1 base, with 7 bases between them. Sequencing used peripheral blood, obtained less than 21 weeks after starting pembrolizumab. V usage is TRBV2 and J usage is TRBJ1-1; D not resolved. The clonotype comes from an adult with mismatch repair-deficient cancer. The CDR3 coding sequence is TGTGCCAGCAGTGTACGGCCGAACACTGAAGCTTTCTTT. Encoded protein: CASSVRPNTEAFF.